One and the same sample provided the 13 T cell receptor beta chains below, sequenced in a study of blood T cell repertoires in COVID-19. Produced via immunoSEQ multiplex PCR; TCRdb's table is partial and in-frame only. The sample has 200,000 to 300,000 clones, just under 85% seen once. Sequencing was done on a sample of peripheral blood. The receptors were gathered from a man in his forties or fifties with acute or convalescent COVID-19.

The chain joins TRBV6-5 to TRBJ2-7, with D perhaps matching TRBD1 (5 bases). V dropped 1 base and J dropped 7 bases, with 11 bases sitting between them. Germline V gives CDR1 MNHEY, CDR2 SVGAGI. The CDR3 runs to 13 residues. As DNA, the CDR3 is TGTGCCAGCAGTTACTGGGGCGGCCGGGAGCAGTACTTC. Translating gives CASSYWGGREQYF.

The V call is TRBV27, the J call TRBJ1-2, with 7 bases identical to TRBD1. Germline V gene lookup returns CDR1 MNHEY and CDR2 SMNVEV (reference sequence). Trimming cost V 2 bases and J 7 bases; bases outside gene matches: 7. CDR3 length: 14 residues. CDR3 DNA: TGTGCCAGCAGTTTAAAGGGGGCGGGGTCTGGCTACACCTTC. Amino acids: CASSLKGAGSGYTF.

The chain combines TRBV28 with TRBJ2-5, with D maybe TRBD1 (7 bases). Germline CDR1 reads MDHEN; CDR2 reads SYDVKM. V was trimmed by 3 bases and J by 2 bases, leaving 28 bases between them. This CDR3 comprises 20 residues. The chain's CDR3 is CASSFPRGGFVGGLQETQYF. CDR3 bases: TGTGCCAGCAGTTTCCCGAGAGGGGGCTTCGTAGGGGGGCTGCAAGAGACCCAGTACTTC.

The V and J genes are TRBV19 and TRBJ1-1; D uncertain. This CDR3 comprises 12 residues. Germline-derived CDR1 and CDR2 are LNHDA and SQIVND (reference sequence). Between the trimmed V and J ends, which lost 2 bases and 6 bases, there was a span of 7 bases. The CDR3, as DNA: TGTGCCAGTAGTATATACGGAGCTGAAGCTTTCTTT. Amino acids: CASSIYGAEAFF.

This clone was detected a few times. The V call is TRBV9, the J call TRBJ2-1, with 11 bases matching TRBD2. Germline trimming cut 2 bases from V and 4 bases from J; bases unmatched to any gene: 2. The CDR3 runs to 15 residues. Germline V gene lookup returns CDR1 SGDLS and CDR2 YYNGEE. For the CDR3, the DNA is TGTGCCAGCAGCGTGATAGCGGGAGGGTACAATGAGCAGTTCTTC. This encodes CASSVIAGGYNEQFF. The whole variable domain, filled in from reference TRBV9 and TRBJ2-1, reads DSGVTQTPKHLITATGQRVTLRCSPRSGDLSVYWYQQSLDQGLQFLIQYYNGEERAKGNILERFSAQQFPDLHSELNLSSLELGDSALYFCASSVIAGGYNEQFFGPGTRLTVL.

This chain links TRBV6-5 with TRBJ2-5; no reliable D call. V was shortened by 6 bases and J by 0 bases, with 8 bases between the two germline ends. The germline gives CDR1 MNHEY, CDR2 SVGAGI. This CDR3 has 13 residues. The CDR3 sequence is CASSPQNQETQYF. CDR3 coding DNA: TGTGCCAGCAGCCCACAGAACCAAGAGACCCAGTACTTC.

The chain links TRBV5-1 to TRBJ1-2; a possible D gene is TRBD1 (5 bases). The germline V and J ends were trimmed by 3 bases and 8 bases, with 20 bases remaining between them. The length of the CDR3 is 15 residues. Germline V gene data show CDR1 as SGHRS and CDR2 as YFSETQ. CDR3 residues: CASSSDGTGRWGYTF. The CDR3 region has the DNA TGCGCCAGCAGCTCGGATGGGACTGGACGATGGGGCTACACCTTC.

The chain couples TRBV11-2 to TRBJ2-1; 8 bases are a match to TRBD2. This CDR3 is 15 amino acids long. J gave up 0 bases and V 9 bases, and 7 bases lay outside the gene matches. CDR1 is SGHAT and CDR2 is FQNNGV in the germline V gene. CDR3 region: CASIGGANSYNEQFF. For the CDR3, the DNA is TGTGCCAGTATCGGGGGGGCCAACTCCTACAATGAGCAGTTCTTC.

The gene calls are TRBV7-3 and TRBJ2-5; 9 bases map to TRBD1. Looked up from germline, CDR1 is SGHTA and CDR2 is FQGTGA. The CDR3 is 14 amino acids. Losses at the gene ends were 5 bases for V and 2 bases for J; bases not matched to a gene: 3. This chain's CDR3 is CASSAGTGQETQYF. The CDR3 DNA reads TGTGCCAGCAGCGCGGGGACAGGGCAAGAGACCCAGTACTTC.

The V call is TRBV27, the J call TRBJ2-2; D possibly corresponds to TRBD1 (6 bases). Germline values: CDR1 MNHEY, CDR2 SMNVEV (reference sequence). The CDR3 totals 15 residues. V was shortened by 3 bases and J by 5 bases, with 13 bases between the two germline ends. The DNA for the CDR3 is TGTGCCAGCAGTTTCCTTCCAGGGGTGACCGGGGAGCTGTTTTTT. It specifies CASSFLPGVTGELFF.

J is TRBJ1-3 and V is TRBV30; D is possibly TRBD1 (5 bases). V lost 2 bases, J lost 4 bases, and 18 bases lay in between. Germline-derived CDR1 and CDR2 are GTSNPN and SVGIG (reference sequence). The CDR3 totals 16 residues. The CDR3 DNA is TGTGCCTGGAGTCTAGAGCCGGGCGGGGGGGGAAACACCATATATTTT. It translates to CAWSLEPGGGGNTIYF.

The chain combines TRBV19 with TRBJ1-3, with D hard to call. CDR3 length: 13 amino acids. CDR1 is LNHDA, CDR2 SQIVND, per germline (reference sequence). Trimming shortened V by 5 bases and J by 4 bases, and 9 bases separated the two germline ends. This CDR3 reads CASSLNTGNTIYF. In nucleotides, the CDR3 is TGTGCCAGTAGTCTTAACACGGGAAACACCATATATTTT.

The chain has TRBV6-6 and TRBJ1-6; D not certain. CDR1 and CDR2 (germline): MNHNY, SVGAGI (reference sequence). V dropped 6 bases and J dropped 7 bases, with 13 bases sitting between them. The CDR3 has 14 residues. The CDR3 DNA reads as TGTGCCAGCAGCGCGGTTTTTGGGAATTCACCCCTCCACTTT. It encodes CASSAVFGNSPLHF.